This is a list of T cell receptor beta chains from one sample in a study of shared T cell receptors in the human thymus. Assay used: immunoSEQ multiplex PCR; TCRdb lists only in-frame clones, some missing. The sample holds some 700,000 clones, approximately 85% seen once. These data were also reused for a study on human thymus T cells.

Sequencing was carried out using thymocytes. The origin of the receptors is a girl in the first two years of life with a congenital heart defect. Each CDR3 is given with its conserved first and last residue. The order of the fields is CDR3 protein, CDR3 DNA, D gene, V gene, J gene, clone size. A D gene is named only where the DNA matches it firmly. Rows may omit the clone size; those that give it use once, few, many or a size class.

CDR3 protein: CASSPTAGGSYNEQFF; CDR3 DNA: TGTGCCAGCAGCCCGACGGCGGGGGGCTCCTACAATGAGCAGTTCTTC; D gene: TRBD2; V gene: TRBV7-9; J gene: TRBJ2-1; clone size: few
CDR3 protein: CASFPYGSGEQVNYGYTF; CDR3 DNA: TGTGCCAGCTTCCCCTATGGGTCAGGGGAGCAAGTTAACTATGGCTACACCTTC; D gene: NA; V gene: TRBV11-2; J gene: TRBJ1-2; clone size: NA
CDR3 protein: CASSEKQKNTEAFF; CDR3 DNA: TGTGCCAGCAGTGAGAAGCAAAAGAACACTGAAGCTTTCTTT; D gene: NA; V gene: TRBV25-1; J gene: TRBJ1-1; clone size: few
CDR3 protein: CAISEMAGGAKGANVLTF; CDR3 DNA: TGTGCCATCAGTGAGATGGCAGGGGGCGCCAAGGGGGCCAACGTCCTGACTTTC; D gene: TRBD1; V gene: TRBV10-3; J gene: TRBJ2-6; clone size: NA
CDR3 protein: CASSGQGVGSPLHF; CDR3 DNA: TGTGCCAGCAGTGGACAGGGGGTAGGATCACCCCTCCACTTT; D gene: TRBD1; V gene: TRBV5-5; J gene: TRBJ1-6; clone size: NA
CDR3 protein: CASATDPGLHYEQYF; CDR3 DNA: TGTGCCAGCGCGACTGACCCCGGACTGCACTACGAGCAGTACTTC; D gene: NA; V gene: TRBV18; J gene: TRBJ2-7; clone size: NA
CDR3 protein: CASSLYRQGLFAGYTF; CDR3 DNA: TGTGCCAGCAGCTTATATCGTCAGGGGCTCTTTGCCGGCTACACCTTC; D gene: NA; V gene: TRBV7-2; J gene: TRBJ1-2; clone size: once
CDR3 protein: CVHKGKHGCTF; CDR3 DNA: TGTGTCCACAAGGGGAAACATGGCTGCACCTTC; D gene: NA; V gene: TRBV28; J gene: TRBJ1-2; clone size: NA
CDR3 protein: CASSDLASQGSSYEQYF; CDR3 DNA: TGTGCCAGCAGCGACTTGGCTTCACAGGGGAGCTCCTACGAGCAGTACTTC; D gene: TRBD1; V gene: TRBV7-6; J gene: TRBJ2-7; clone size: NA
CDR3 protein: CASSFSGGLQYF; CDR3 DNA: TGTGCCAGCAGCTTTAGCGGGGGATTGCAGTACTTC; D gene: TRBD2; V gene: TRBV6-1; J gene: TRBJ2-7; clone size: NA
CDR3 protein: CASSSHPRLREPRNEKLFF; CDR3 DNA: TGTGCCAGCAGTTCCCATCCCCGGCTCAGGGAACCCCGGAATGAAAAACTGTTTTTT; D gene: NA; V gene: TRBV28; J gene: TRBJ1-4; clone size: NA
CDR3 protein: CASSEQSGGPYGYTF; CDR3 DNA: TGTGCCAGCAGTGAACAATCAGGGGGGCCCTATGGCTACACCTTC; D gene: TRBD1; V gene: TRBV6-1; J gene: TRBJ1-2; clone size: NA
CDR3 protein: CASSSLVILSSGANVLTF; CDR3 DNA: TGTGCCAGCAGTTCCCTAGTTATCCTGAGCTCTGGGGCCAACGTCCTGACTTTC; D gene: NA; V gene: TRBV28; J gene: TRBJ2-6; clone size: NA
CDR3 protein: CASSHHFLGTGNSKGNTEAFF; CDR3 DNA: TGTGCCAGCTCACATCATTTCCTCGGGACAGGGAATAGTAAGGGTAACACTGAAGCTTTCTTT; D gene: TRBD1; V gene: TRBV18; J gene: TRBJ1-1; clone size: NA
CDR3 protein: CASSFRIFETQYF; CDR3 DNA: TGTGCCAGCAGCTTCAGAATCTTCGAGACCCAGTACTTC; D gene: NA; V gene: TRBV5-6; J gene: TRBJ2-5; clone size: NA
CDR3 protein: CATSIQDSKYTEAFF; CDR3 DNA: TGTGCCACCAGCATCCAAGACAGCAAATACACTGAAGCTTTCTTT; D gene: NA; V gene: TRBV15; J gene: TRBJ1-1; clone size: NA
CDR3 protein: CRDRGDEAFF; CDR3 DNA: TGCAGAGACAGGGGGGATGAAGCTTTCTTT; D gene: TRBD1; V gene: TRBV20-1; J gene: TRBJ1-1; clone size: once
CDR3 protein: CASSYSHEQYF; CDR3 DNA: TGTGCCAGCAGTTATAGCCACGAGCAGTACTTC; D gene: NA; V gene: TRBV6-5; J gene: TRBJ2-7; clone size: NA
CDR3 protein: CASSRAVFRTGGNTEAFF; CDR3 DNA: TGCGCCAGCAGCCGAGCAGTTTTTCGAACAGGGGGCAACACTGAAGCTTTCTTT; D gene: TRBD1; V gene: TRBV4-1; J gene: TRBJ1-1; clone size: NA
CDR3 protein: CASQRTGRHGYTF; CDR3 DNA: TGTGCCAGTCAGAGGACAGGACGGCATGGCTACACCTTC; D gene: TRBD1; V gene: TRBV2; J gene: TRBJ1-2; clone size: NA
CDR3 protein: CASSLTPGLAGPLAYNEQFF; CDR3 DNA: TGCGCCAGCAGCCTAACACCGGGACTAGCGGGCCCCCTAGCCTACAATGAGCAGTTCTTC; D gene: TRBD2; V gene: TRBV5-1; J gene: TRBJ2-1; clone size: NA
CDR3 protein: CASSPTISRTGQRSSSYEQYF; CDR3 DNA: TGCGCCAGCAGCCCTACCATTAGCCGGACAGGGCAAAGATCTAGCTCCTACGAGCAGTACTTC; D gene: TRBD1; V gene: TRBV4-3; J gene: TRBJ2-7; clone size: NA
CDR3 protein: CASSSTSPLKDRVAEAFF; CDR3 DNA: TGTGCCAGCAGCTCGACAAGCCCTCTTAAAGACAGGGTAGCTGAAGCTTTCTTT; D gene: TRBD1; V gene: TRBV5-6; J gene: TRBJ1-1; clone size: NA
CDR3 protein: CASNNPGTALLSSYNSPLHF; CDR3 DNA: TGTGCCAGCAATAACCCGGGGACAGCTCTCCTTAGCTCTTATAATTCACCCCTCCACTTT; D gene: TRBD1; V gene: TRBV28; J gene: TRBJ1-6; clone size: NA
CDR3 protein: CASSSGQWVQETQYF; CDR3 DNA: TGTGCCAGCAGCTCAGGACAGTGGGTGCAAGAGACCCAGTACTTC; D gene: NA; V gene: TRBV5-8; J gene: TRBJ2-5; clone size: NA
CDR3 protein: CASSRFGTGSGYTF; CDR3 DNA: TGCGCCAGCAGCCGCTTTGGGACAGGGAGTGGCTACACCTTC; D gene: TRBD1; V gene: TRBV4-1; J gene: TRBJ1-2; clone size: NA
CDR3 protein: CASSLRGAEGYTF; CDR3 DNA: TGTGCCAGCAGCCTACGGGGGGCGGAGGGCTACACCTTC; D gene: NA; V gene: TRBV2; J gene: TRBJ1-2; clone size: NA
CDR3 protein: CASSMAATSGSYNEQFF; CDR3 DNA: TGTGCCAGTAGTATGGCCGCGACTAGCGGTTCCTACAATGAGCAGTTCTTC; D gene: TRBD2; V gene: TRBV19; J gene: TRBJ2-1; clone size: once
CDR3 protein: CASSYGPVNRRFF; CDR3 DNA: TGTGCCAGCAGTTACGGGCCAGTCAACCGCAGGTTCTTC; D gene: NA; V gene: TRBV6-5; J gene: TRBJ2-1; clone size: NA
CDR3 protein: CASSLLTVPDTEAFF; CDR3 DNA: TGCGCCAGCAGCTTACTGACAGTCCCCGACACTGAAGCTTTCTTT; D gene: NA; V gene: TRBV5-1; J gene: TRBJ1-1; clone size: NA
CDR3 protein: CASSASTIYF; CDR3 DNA: TGTGCCAGTAGTGCCAGTACCATATATTTT; D gene: NA; V gene: TRBV19; J gene: TRBJ1-3; clone size: NA